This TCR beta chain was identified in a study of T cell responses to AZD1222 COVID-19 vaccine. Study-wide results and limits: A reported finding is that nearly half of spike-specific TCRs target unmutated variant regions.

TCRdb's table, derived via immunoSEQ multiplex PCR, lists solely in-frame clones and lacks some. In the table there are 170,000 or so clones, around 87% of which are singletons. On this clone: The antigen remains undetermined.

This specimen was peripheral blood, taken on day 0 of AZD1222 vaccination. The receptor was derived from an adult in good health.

CDR3 residues: CSVDRLTMNTEAFF. DNA of the CDR3: TGCAGCGTCGACAGACTTACAATGAACACTGAAGCTTTCTTT. The gene calls are TRBV29-1 and TRBJ1-1, with D possibly TRBD1 on 5 matching bases. The V gene's germline CDR1 is SQVTM and CDR2 ANQGSEA. Trimming cost V 6 bases and J 0 bases, with 14 bases left between them. The CDR3 loop spans 14 amino acids.